This T cell receptor beta chain was found in a study of lymphopenia after photon versus proton radiotherapy. Profiling relied on immunoSEQ multiplex PCR, and the TCRdb table lists in-frame clones only, not all of them. Among 35,000 to 50,000 clones listed, around 86% were seen once. Overall study results and limits: Oligoclonal CD8+ Temra expansion after nadir drove photon patients' diversity drop.

A note on this clone: Its antigen is currently unknown.

The V and J ends lost 3 bases and 3 bases respectively, with 12 bases between them. The CDR3 contains 14 residues. The V gene's germline CDR1 is KGHSH and CDR2 LQKENI. The receptor comes from a woman in her sixties or seventies with pancreatic cancer. The chain recombines TRBV18 with TRBJ2-7; D uncertain. The material was peripheral blood, obtained from a patient treated with proton-based radiotherapy. This CDR3 reads CASSPSSRSYEQYF. The CDR3 DNA reads as TGTGCCAGCTCACCGTCTAGTCGTAGCTACGAGCAGTACTTC.